This is a list of T cell receptor beta chains from one sample in a study of blood T cell repertoires in COVID-19. The assay was immunoSEQ multiplex PCR, and TCRdb's table has in-frame clones only and misses some. The repertoire includes roughly 120,000 clones, roughly 83% of them detected once, and roughly 18% sits in the top ten. The material sequenced was peripheral blood. The origin of the receptors is an older woman with acute or convalescent COVID-19. The CDR3 runs from the conserved cysteine through the conserved F or W. D genes are given only for firm matches. Clone size is stated in some rows and not others, as once, few, many or a class when expanded.

TRBJ1-2,TRBV6-4,-,-,CAIQGPGPCRYGYTF,TGTGCCATCCAGGGTCCAGGGCCGTGCCGCTATGGCTACACCTTC
TRBJ2-1,TRBV3-1/TRBV3-2,-,-,CASSLRTGIRNEQFF,TGTGCCAGCAGCCTCCGGACGGGAATCAGGAATGAGCAGTTCTTC
TRBJ2-5,TRBV6-5,-,TRBD2,CASRRLAGGQETQYF,TGTGCCAGCAGACGATTAGCGGGAGGTCAAGAGACCCAGTACTTC
TRBJ1-5,TRBV6-6,-,-,CASTSTGGETQPQHF,TGTGCCAGCACCTCAACGGGGGGGGAAACTCAGCCCCAGCATTTT
TRBJ1-1,TRBV28,-,-,CASSLAAGGLINTEAFF,TGTGCCAGCAGCTTGGCCGCGGGTGGACTCATAAACACTGAAGCTTTCTTT
TRBJ2-2,TRBV28,-,-,CASRSTVPGELFF,TGTGCCAGCAGGTCGACTGTCCCCGGGGAGCTGTTTTTT
TRBJ2-7,TRBV11-2,-,-,CASSSTGPYEQYF,TGTGCCAGCAGCTCCACAGGCCCCTACGAGCAGTACTTC
TRBJ2-5,TRBV7-9,-,-,CASSVYPRTNLGETQYF,TGTGCCAGCAGCGTCTATCCGAGGACTAACCTCGGTGAGACCCAGTACTTC
TRBJ1-1,TRBV7-6,-,-,CASSLAGTGAPNTEAFF,TGTGCCAGCAGCTTAGCGGGAACAGGAGCCCCGAACACTGAAGCTTTCTTT
TRBJ1-3,TRBV7-8,-,-,CASSLEIPGLTGNTIYF,TGTGCCAGCAGCTTAGAGATCCCGGGATTGACTGGAAACACCATATATTTT
TRBJ1-4,TRBV28,-,-,CASSLREGLKLFF,TGTGCCAGCAGCCTACGCGAGGGACTAAAACTGTTTTTT
TRBJ1-3,TRBV2,once,-,CASTDQARGINTIYF,TGTGCCAGCACCGACCAAGCCAGGGGTATAAACACCATATATTTT
TRBJ2-7,TRBV3-1/TRBV3-2,-,-,CASSPWTHPYEQYF,TGTGCCAGCAGCCCTTGGACACATCCCTACGAGCAGTACTTC
TRBJ1-5,TRBV7-8,-,TRBD1,CASSFRDRDQPQHF,TGTGCCAGCAGCTTCCGGGACAGAGATCAGCCCCAGCATTTT
TRBJ2-2,TRBV28,-,TRBD1,CASRKQGAKGGELFF,TGTGCCAGCAGGAAACAGGGGGCTAAGGGCGGGGAGCTGTTTTTT
TRBJ2-1,TRBV10-1,-,TRBD2,CASSGLAGNEQFF,TGCGCCAGCAGCGGACTAGCGGGCAATGAGCAGTTCTTC
TRBJ2-1,TRBV7-2,-,TRBD1,CASSQHRGHYNEQFF,TGTGCCAGCAGCCAGCACAGGGGGCACTACAATGAGCAGTTCTTC
TRBJ1-1,TRBV12-3/TRBV12-4,-,TRBD1,CASTLAGGGEAFF,TGTGCCAGCACCTTGGCAGGGGGCGGTGAAGCTTTCTTT
TRBJ2-2,TRBV28,once,-,CASRGGTYTGELFF,TGTGCCAGCAGGGGGGGGACATACACCGGGGAGCTGTTTTTT
TRBJ2-7,TRBV12-1,-,-,CASPYSVYEQYF,TGTGCCAGCCCATATTCAGTCTACGAGCAGTACTTC
TRBJ1-2,TRBV18,once,-,CASSPRDGVYGYTF,TGTGCCAGCTCACCGCGGGACGGGGTCTATGGCTACACCTTC
TRBJ1-6,TRBV21-1,-,-,CASSKPGRGRSPLHF,TGTGCCAGCAGCAAGCCGGGACGGGGGAGATCACCCCTCCACTTT
TRBJ2-3,TRBV25-1,-,TRBD1,CASSFSSGQGSTDTQYF,TGTGCCAGCAGTTTCTCTTCGGGACAGGGTTCCACAGATACGCAGTATTTT
TRBJ2-7,TRBV28,-,TRBD1,CASSRRGQVEQYF,TGTGCCAGCAGCCGCAGGGGGCAGGTCGAGCAGTACTTC
TRBJ1-6,TRBV18,-,-,CASSPLPSQVGNSPLHF,TGTGCCAGCTCACCACTCCCCTCACAGGTCGGAAATTCACCCCTCCACTTT
TRBJ2-7,TRBV3-1/TRBV3-2,-,TRBD2,CASSQGLAIYEQYF,TGTGCCAGCAGCCAGGGACTAGCGATTTACGAGCAGTACTTC
TRBJ2-7,TRBV7-2,-,-,CASSLVVNYEQYF,TGTGCCAGCAGCTTAGTTGTAAATTACGAGCAGTACTTC